This TCR beta chain appears in the sequencing data of a study of T cells in Graves' hyperthyroidism and ophthalmopathy. Looking at the study overall: Sampling of peripheral blood happened at initial diagnosis, prior to any treatment. General study points: Stable hyperthyroidism was told apart from ophthalmopathy by a model built on 13 V-J features.

Patients showing uncontrolled infection, other autoimmune disease, pregnancy or lactation were ineligible. PBMCs stemmed from around 10 ml fresh peripheral blood. With regard to this clonotype: What it binds is unknown.

TCR beta CDR3 regions were amplified from RNA transcripts. HTBI primers drove first-round RT-PCR of the TCR CDR3. TCRdb re-analysed the multiplex PCR reads in MiXCR, keeping a single row per CDR3 protein. In the table there are 700,000 to 950,000 distinct CDR3 sequences, around 40% of which are singletons. Per germline, CDR1 MGHRA and CDR2 YSYEKL. The CDR3 is 15 amino acids. J lost 6 bases, V lost 2 bases, and 8 bases had no gene match. The chain links TRBV4-1 to TRBJ1-1; 8 nucleotides align to TRBD1. Specimen: blood. The TCR sequence derives from a woman between 40 and 50 years old with Graves' hyperthyroidism. CDR3 sequence reads: CASSQILTGGSEAFF. The CDR3 bases are TGCGCCAGCAGCCAAATTCTAACAGGGGGATCTGAAGCTTTCTTT.